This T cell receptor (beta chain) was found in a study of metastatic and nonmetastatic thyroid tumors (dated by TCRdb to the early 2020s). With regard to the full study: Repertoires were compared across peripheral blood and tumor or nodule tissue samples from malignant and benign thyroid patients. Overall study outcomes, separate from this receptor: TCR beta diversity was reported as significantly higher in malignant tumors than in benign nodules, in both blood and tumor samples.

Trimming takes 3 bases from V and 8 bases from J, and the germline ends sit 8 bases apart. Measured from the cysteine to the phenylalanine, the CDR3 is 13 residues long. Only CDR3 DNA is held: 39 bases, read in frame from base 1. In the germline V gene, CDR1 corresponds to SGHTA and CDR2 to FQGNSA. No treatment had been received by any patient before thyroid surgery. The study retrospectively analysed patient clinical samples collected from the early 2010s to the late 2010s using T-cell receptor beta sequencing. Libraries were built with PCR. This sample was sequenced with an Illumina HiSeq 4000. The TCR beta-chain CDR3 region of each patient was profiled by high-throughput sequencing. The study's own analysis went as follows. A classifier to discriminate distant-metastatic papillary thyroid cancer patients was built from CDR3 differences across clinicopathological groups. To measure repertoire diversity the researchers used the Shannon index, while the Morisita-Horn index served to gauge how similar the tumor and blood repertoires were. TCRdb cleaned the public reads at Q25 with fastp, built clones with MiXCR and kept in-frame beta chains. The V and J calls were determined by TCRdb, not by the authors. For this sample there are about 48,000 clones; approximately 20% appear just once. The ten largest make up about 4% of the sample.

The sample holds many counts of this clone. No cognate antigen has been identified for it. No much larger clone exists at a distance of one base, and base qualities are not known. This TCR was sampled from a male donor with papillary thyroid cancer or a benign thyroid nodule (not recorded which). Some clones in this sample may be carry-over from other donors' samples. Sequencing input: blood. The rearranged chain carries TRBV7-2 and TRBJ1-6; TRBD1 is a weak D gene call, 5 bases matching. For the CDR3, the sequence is CASSLEGYSPLHF. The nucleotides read TGTGCCAGCAGCTTGGAGGGGTATTCACCCCTCCACTTT.